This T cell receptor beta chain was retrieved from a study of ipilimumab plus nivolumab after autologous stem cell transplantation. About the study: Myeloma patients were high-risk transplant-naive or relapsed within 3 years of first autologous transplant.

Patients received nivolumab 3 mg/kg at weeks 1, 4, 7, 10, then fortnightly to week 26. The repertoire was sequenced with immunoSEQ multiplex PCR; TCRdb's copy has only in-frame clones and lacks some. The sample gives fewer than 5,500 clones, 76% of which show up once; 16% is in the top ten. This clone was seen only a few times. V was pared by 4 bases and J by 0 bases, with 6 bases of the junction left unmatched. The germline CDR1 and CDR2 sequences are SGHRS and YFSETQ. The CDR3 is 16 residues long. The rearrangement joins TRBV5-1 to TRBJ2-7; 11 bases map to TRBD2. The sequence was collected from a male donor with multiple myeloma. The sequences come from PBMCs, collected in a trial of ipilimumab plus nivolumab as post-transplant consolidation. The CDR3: CASSAGLAVSSYEQYF. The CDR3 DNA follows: TGCGCCAGCAGCGCGGGACTAGCGGTGAGCTCCTACGAGCAGTACTTC.